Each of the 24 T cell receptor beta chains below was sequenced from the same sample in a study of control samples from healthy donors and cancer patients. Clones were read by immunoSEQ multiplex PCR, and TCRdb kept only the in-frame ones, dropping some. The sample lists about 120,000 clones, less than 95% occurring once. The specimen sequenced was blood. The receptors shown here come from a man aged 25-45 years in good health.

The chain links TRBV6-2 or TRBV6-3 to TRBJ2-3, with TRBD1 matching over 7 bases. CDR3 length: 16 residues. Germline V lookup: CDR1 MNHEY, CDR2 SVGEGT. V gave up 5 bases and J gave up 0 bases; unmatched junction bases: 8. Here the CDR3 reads CASSPGTAYSTDTQYF. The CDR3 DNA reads TGTGCCAGCAGTCCCGGGACAGCGTATAGCACAGATACGCAGTATTTT.

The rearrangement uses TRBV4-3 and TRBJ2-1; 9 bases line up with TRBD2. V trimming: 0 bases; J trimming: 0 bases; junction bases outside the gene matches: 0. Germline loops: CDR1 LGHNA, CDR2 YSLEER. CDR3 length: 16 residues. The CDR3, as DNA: TGCGCCAGCAGCCAAGAACTAGCGGGCTCCTACAATGAGCAGTTCTTC. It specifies CASSQELAGSYNEQFF.

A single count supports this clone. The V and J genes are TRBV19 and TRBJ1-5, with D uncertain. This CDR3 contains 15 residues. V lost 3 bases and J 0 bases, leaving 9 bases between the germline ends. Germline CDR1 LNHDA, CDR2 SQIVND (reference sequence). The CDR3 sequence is CASSMGGYSNQPQHF. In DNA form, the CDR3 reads TGTGCCAGTAGTATGGGCGGGTATAGCAATCAGCCCCAGCATTTT.

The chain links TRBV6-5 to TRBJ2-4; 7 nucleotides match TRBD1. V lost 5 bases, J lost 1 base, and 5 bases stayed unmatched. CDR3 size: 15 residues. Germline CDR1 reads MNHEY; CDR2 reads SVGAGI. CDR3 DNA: TGTGCCAGCAGTCGACAGGGTGAGGCCAAAAACATTCAGTACTTC. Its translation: CASSRQGEAKNIQYF.

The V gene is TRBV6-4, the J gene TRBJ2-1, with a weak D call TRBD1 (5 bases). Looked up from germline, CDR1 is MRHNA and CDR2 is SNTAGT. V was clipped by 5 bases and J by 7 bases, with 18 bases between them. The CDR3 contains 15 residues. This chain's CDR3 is CASSRTPDVGNEQFF. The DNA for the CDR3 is TGTGCCAGCAGTCGGACACCCGACGTTGGTAATGAGCAGTTCTTC.

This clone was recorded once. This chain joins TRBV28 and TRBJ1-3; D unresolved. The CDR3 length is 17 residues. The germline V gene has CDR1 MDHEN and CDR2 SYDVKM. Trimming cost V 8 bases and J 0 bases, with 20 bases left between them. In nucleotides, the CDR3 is TGTGCCAGCCATCCCGCTGAAAACATGAACTCTGGAAACACCATATATTTT. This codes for CASHPAENMNSGNTIYF.

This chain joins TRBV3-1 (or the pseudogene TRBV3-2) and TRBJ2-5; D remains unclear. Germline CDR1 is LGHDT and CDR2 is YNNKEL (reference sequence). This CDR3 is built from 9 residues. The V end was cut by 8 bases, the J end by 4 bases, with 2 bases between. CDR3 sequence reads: CASGETQYF. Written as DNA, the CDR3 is TGTGCCAGCGGAGAGACCCAGTACTTC.

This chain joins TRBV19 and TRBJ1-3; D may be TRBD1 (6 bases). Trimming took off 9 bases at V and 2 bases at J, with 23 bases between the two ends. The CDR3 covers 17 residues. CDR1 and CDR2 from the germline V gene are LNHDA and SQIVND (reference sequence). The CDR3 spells CASLPVGSPGAGNTIYF. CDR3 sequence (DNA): TGTGCCAGCTTACCCGTTGGGTCCCCAGGGGCTGGAAACACCATATATTTT.

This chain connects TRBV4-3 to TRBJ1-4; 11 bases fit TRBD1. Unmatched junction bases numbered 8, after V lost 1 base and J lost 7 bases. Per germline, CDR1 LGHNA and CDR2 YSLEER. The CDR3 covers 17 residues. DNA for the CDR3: TGCGCCAGCAGCCAAGGGGACAGGGGGTGGAATAGTGAAAAACTGTTTTTT. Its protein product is CASSQGDRGWNSEKLFF.

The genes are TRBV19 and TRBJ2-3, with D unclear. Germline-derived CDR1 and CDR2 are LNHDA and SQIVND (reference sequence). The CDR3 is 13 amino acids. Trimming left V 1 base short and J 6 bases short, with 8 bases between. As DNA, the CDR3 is TGTGCCAGTAGTATAGTCGCAGAGGATACGCAGTATTTT. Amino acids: CASSIVAEDTQYF.

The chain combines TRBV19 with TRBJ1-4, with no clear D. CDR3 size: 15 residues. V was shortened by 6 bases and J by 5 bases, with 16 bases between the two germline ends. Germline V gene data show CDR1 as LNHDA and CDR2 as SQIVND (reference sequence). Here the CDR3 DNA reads TGTGCCAGTAGCGTTATAGGATCGGGCAATGAAAAACTGTTTTTT. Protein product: CASSVIGSGNEKLFF. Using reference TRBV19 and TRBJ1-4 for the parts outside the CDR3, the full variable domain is DGGITQSPKYLFRKEGQNVTLSCEQNLNHDAMYWYRQDPGQGLRLIYYSQIVNDFQKGDIAEGYSVSREKKESFPLTVTSAQKNPTAFYLCASSVIGSGNEKLFFGSGTQLSVL.

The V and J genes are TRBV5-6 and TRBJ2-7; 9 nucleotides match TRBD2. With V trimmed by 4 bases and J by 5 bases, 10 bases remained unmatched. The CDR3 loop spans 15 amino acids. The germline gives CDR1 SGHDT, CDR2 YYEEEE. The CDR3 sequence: CASSTGGLASHEQYF. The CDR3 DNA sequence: TGTGCCAGCAGCACGGGCGGACTAGCGAGCCACGAGCAGTACTTC.

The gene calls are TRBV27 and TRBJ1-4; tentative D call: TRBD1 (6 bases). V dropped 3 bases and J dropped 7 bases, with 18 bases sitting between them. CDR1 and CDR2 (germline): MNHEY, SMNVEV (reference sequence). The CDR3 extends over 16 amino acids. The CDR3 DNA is TGTGCCAGCAGTTTGGGGGGGGGCGGGGGGCGTGAAAAACTGTTTTTT. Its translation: CASSLGGGGGREKLFF.

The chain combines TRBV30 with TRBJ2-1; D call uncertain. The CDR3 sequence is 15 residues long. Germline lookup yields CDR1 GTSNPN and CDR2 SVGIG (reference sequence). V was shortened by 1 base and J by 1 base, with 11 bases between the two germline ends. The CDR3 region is CAWSAVAQSYNEQFF. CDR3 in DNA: TGTGCCTGGAGTGCGGTAGCCCAATCCTACAATGAGCAGTTCTTC.

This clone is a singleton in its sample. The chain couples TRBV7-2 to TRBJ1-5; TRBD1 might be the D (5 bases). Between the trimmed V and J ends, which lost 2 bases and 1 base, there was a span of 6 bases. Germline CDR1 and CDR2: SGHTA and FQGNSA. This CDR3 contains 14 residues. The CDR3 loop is CASSLRGSNQPQHF. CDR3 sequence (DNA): TGTGCCAGCAGCTTAAGGGGAAGCAATCAGCCCCAGCATTTT.

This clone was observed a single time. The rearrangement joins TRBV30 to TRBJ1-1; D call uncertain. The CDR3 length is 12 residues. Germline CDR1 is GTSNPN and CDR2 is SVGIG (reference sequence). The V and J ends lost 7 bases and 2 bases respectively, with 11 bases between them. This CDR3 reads CAFYTLNTEAFF. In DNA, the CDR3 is TGTGCCTTCTACACCCTAAACACTGAAGCTTTCTTT. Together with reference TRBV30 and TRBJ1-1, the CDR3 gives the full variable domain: SQTIHQWPATLVQPVGSPLSLECTVEGTSNPNLYWYRQAAGRGLQLLFYSVGIGQISSEVPQNLSASRPQDRQFILSSKKLLLSDSGFYLCAFYTLNTEAFFGQGTRLTVV.

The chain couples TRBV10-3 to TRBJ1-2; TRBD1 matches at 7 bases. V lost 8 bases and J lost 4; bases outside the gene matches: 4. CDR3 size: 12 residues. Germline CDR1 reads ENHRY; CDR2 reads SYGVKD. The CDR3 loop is CAISGQTYGYTF. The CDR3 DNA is TGTGCCATCTCGGGACAGACCTATGGCTACACCTTC.

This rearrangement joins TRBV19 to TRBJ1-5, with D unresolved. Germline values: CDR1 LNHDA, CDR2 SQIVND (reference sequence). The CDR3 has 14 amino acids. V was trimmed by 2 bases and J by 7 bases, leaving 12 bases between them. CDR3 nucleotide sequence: TGTGCCAGTAGTATAAGGACCCTGGGACAGCCCCAGCATTTT. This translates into CASSIRTLGQPQHF.

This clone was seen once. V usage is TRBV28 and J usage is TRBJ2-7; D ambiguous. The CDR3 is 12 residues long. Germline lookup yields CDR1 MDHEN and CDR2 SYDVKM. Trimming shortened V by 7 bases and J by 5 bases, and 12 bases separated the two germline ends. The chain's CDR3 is CASTGTRNEQYF. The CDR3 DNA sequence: TGTGCCAGCACTGGTACGAGGAACGAGCAGTACTTC.

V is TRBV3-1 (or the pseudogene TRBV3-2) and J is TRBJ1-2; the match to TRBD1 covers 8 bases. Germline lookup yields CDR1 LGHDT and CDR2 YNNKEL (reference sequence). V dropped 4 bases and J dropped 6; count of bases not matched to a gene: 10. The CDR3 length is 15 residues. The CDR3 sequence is CASSLDQGATDGYTF. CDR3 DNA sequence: TGTGCCAGCAGCCTCGATCAGGGGGCGACCGATGGCTACACCTTC.

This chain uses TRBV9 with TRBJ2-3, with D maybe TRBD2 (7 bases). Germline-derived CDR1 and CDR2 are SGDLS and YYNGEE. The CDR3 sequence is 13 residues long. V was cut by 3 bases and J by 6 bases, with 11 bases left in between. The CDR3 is CASSGGGPDTQYF. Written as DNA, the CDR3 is TGTGCCAGCAGCGGGGGGGGCCCCGATACGCAGTATTTT. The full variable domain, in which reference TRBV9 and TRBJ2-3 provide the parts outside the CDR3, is DSGVTQTPKHLITATGQRVTLRCSPRSGDLSVYWYQQSLDQGLQFLIQYYNGEERAKGNILERFSAQQFPDLHSELNLSSLELGDSALYFCASSGGGPDTQYFGPGTRLTVL.

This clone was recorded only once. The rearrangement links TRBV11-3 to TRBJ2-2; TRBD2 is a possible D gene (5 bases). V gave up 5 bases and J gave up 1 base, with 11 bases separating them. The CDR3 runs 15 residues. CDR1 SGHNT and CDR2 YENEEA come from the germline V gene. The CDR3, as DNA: TGTGCCAGCAGCCCCCGAGGGCAGAACACCGGGGAGCTGTTTTTT. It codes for CASSPRGQNTGELFF.

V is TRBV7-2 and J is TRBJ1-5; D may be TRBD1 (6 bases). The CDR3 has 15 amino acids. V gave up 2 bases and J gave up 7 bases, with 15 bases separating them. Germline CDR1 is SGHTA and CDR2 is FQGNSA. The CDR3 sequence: CASSLTGGGWQPQHF. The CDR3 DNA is TGTGCCAGCAGCTTAACAGGAGGGGGATGGCAGCCCCAGCATTTT.

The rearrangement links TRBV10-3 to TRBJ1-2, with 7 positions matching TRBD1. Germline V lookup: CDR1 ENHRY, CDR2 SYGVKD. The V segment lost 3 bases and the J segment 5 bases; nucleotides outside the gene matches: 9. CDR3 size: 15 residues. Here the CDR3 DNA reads TGTGCCATCAGTGATCTCGCAGGGGGGAGTTATGGCTACACCTTC. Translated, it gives CAISDLAGGSYGYTF.